Presented here are 12 T cell receptor beta chains from one specimen sequenced in a study of tumor-infiltrating lymphocytes in primary liver carcinoma. Synthesis of TCR beta cDNA was carried out from 500 ng total RNA with a constant-region primer. Libraries covering TCR beta were generated through three nested multiplex PCR rounds (using a slightly modified ARM-PCR). For approximately 10 cycles apiece, the opening two PCR rounds ran with TRBV1-TRBV30 forward primers and a C-beta reverse primer. TCRdb ran MiXCR on the multiplex PCR reads and lists one entry per CDR3 protein. The sample yields approximately 330,000 distinct CDR3 sequences, around 60% seen once. In addition to blood RNA drawn from unsorted whole blood, germline DNA was extracted. The material sequenced was peripheral blood. These receptors were obtained from a man aged 35 to 55 with primary liver carcinoma and hepatitis B virus infection.

On this clonotype itself: The junction differs from germline at one of its ends, possibly a read error. The chain has TRBV4-1 and TRBJ1-2; D possibly corresponds to TRBD1 (6 bases). CDR3 length equals 14 residues. The germline V gene has CDR1 MGHRA and CDR2 YSYEKL. CDR3 bases: TGCGCCAACAGCCCTACCAGGGGTAACTATGGTTACACCTTC. Its protein product is CANSPTRGNYGYTF.

As to this clonotype: This clone may be a read error of a much larger clone one base away. The chain has TRBV6-1 and TRBJ2-6; no reliable D call. CDR1 and CDR2 (germline): MNHNS, SASEGT. V was shortened by 9 bases and J by 0 bases, with 9 bases between the two germline ends. This CDR3 is 14 amino acids long. CDR3 sequence (DNA): TGTGCCAGGGGATACTTCTCTGGGGCCAACGTCCTGACTTTC. Encoded protein: CARGYFSGANVLTF.

Worth noting for this clonotype: A read error may be the cause here, since a much bigger clone is one base away. V gene TRBV6-5 combines with J gene TRBJ1-1, with TRBD1 matching over 9 bases. J lost 7 bases, V lost 7 bases, and 7 bases had no gene match. The V gene's germline CDR1 is MNHEY and CDR2 SVGAGI. This CDR3 comprises 13 residues. CDR3 bases: TGTGCCAGCAATATCGACAGGGGGGTTGAAGCTTTCTTT. As protein: CASNIDRGVEAFF.

About this clonotype itself: The CDR3 ends on some other residue instead of the conserved phenylalanine or tryptophan, so this is likely a read error. This chain connects TRBV11-2 to TRBJ2-3, with 11 nucleotides matching TRBD2. Germline lookup yields CDR1 SGHAT and CDR2 FQNNGV. Losses at the gene ends were 4 bases for V and 1 base for J; bases not matched to a gene: 4. The CDR3 length is 16 residues. The CDR3 DNA reads TGTGCCAGCAGCTACGGGACTAGCGGATGCACAGATACGCAGTATTTG. This translates into CASSYGTSGCTDTQYL.

About this clonotype: A read error may produce the germline difference seen at one junction end. The chain uses TRBV12-3 or TRBV12-4 and TRBJ1-1; 7 bases map to TRBD1. The CDR3 sequence is 15 residues long. Written as DNA, the CDR3 is TGTGCCAGCAGTCTCGAAGACAGGGAGAACGCTGAAGCTTTCTTT. It specifies CASSLEDRENAEAFF.

Note on this clonotype: One end of the junction does not line up with germline, which may come from a read error. The genes are TRBV6-2 or TRBV6-3 and TRBJ2-4; D is possibly TRBD2 (6 bases). Germline-derived CDR1 and CDR2 are MNHEY and SVGEGT. The CDR3 runs to 15 residues. For the CDR3, the DNA is TGTGCCGGCAGTTATGGGGGGATGGCCAAGAACATTCAGTACTTC. Protein sequence: CAGSYGGMAKNIQYF.

This clonotype has a handful of counts. The CDR3 nucleotides read TGTGCCAGCAGCTTGTTACTAAGTGGGGCTCGGGAGCAGTACTTC. Its translation is CASSLLLSGAREQYF. This sequence joins TRBV5-6 and TRBJ2-7, with a tentative D call TRBD1 (5 bases). V was shortened by 1 base and J by 7 bases, with 18 bases between the two germline ends. The CDR3 totals 15 residues. CDR1 is SGHDT and CDR2 is YYEEEE in the germline V gene.

The chain uses TRBV11-2 and TRBJ2-1, with 7 bases matching TRBD2. Germline CDR1 SGHAT, CDR2 FQNNGV. The CDR3 is 15 residues long. V dropped 2 bases and J dropped 5; count of bases not matched to a gene: 6. The CDR3 protein is CASSLLRELHNEQFF. The CDR3 DNA reads as TGTGCCAGCAGCTTACTGCGGGAGCTCCACAATGAGCAGTTCTTC.

Turning to this clonotype: Its ends do not fully match the called genes, so a read error is possible. This chain links TRBV24-1 with TRBJ2-1; the D gene is possibly TRBD2 (6 bases). Per germline, CDR1 KGHDR and CDR2 SFDVKD. The CDR3 extends over 15 amino acids. CDR3 sequence reads: CATNDLASSYNEQFF. In nucleotides, the CDR3 is TGTGCCACCAATGATCTAGCGAGCTCCTACAATGAGCAGTTCTTC.

The rearrangement uses TRBV6-2 or TRBV6-3 and TRBJ1-1; D unclear. This CDR3 is 12 amino acids long. The germline CDR1 and CDR2 sequences are MNHEY and SVGEGT. V was pared by 7 bases and J by 5 bases, with 11 bases between. The CDR3 DNA sequence: TGTGCCAGCAATCGTTCGGGGACTGAAGCTTTCTTT. Its translation is CASNRSGTEAFF.

The chain combines TRBV6-5 with TRBJ1-3; a possible D gene is TRBD1 (5 bases). The V and J ends lost 7 bases and 4 bases respectively, with 14 bases between them. The CDR3 extends over 14 amino acids. The germline V gene has CDR1 MNHEY and CDR2 SVGAGI. DNA of the CDR3: TGTGCCAGCATGAGGGACCAGGTCGGAAACACCATATATTTT. Protein sequence: CASMRDQVGNTIYF.

This chain joins TRBV6-2 or TRBV6-3 and TRBJ1-5; D unclear. V was cut by 4 bases and J by 8 bases, with 15 bases left in between. There are 14 residues in the CDR3. Germline V gene lookup returns CDR1 MNHEY and CDR2 SVGEGT. The CDR3 coding sequence is TGTGCCAGCAGTTCGGGAGTTAGCAAAGAGCCCCAGCATTTT. Encoded protein: CASSSGVSKEPQHF.